Below are 8 T cell receptor beta chains sequenced from a single sample in a study of T cells in Graves' hyperthyroidism and ophthalmopathy. The source material, RNA transcripts, was used to amplify TCR beta CDR3 regions. When the TCR CDR3 underwent first-round RT-PCR, the HTBI primer set was used. Via MiXCR, TCRdb re-called the multiplex PCR reads, giving one row per CDR3 protein. This table has approximately 330,000 distinct CDR3 sequences, about 13% appearing once. Sequences were obtained from blood. These receptors originate from a woman aged 40 to 49 with Graves' ophthalmopathy.

This chain links TRBV11-2 with TRBJ2-1, with a weak D call TRBD2 (6 bases). The V gene's germline CDR1 is SGHAT and CDR2 FQNNGV. The germline V and J ends were trimmed by 1 base and 4 bases, with 11 bases remaining between them. The CDR3 length is 15 residues. DNA of the CDR3: TGTGCCAGCAGCTTAGTATCCGGGGGATACAATGAGCAGTTCTTC. Translation gives CASSLVSGGYNEQFF.

The chain uses TRBV7-3 and TRBJ2-7; 15 bases fit TRBD2. CDR3 length: 18 amino acids. J gave up 3 bases and V 5 bases, and 11 bases lay outside the gene matches. Germline V gene data show CDR1 as SGHTA and CDR2 as FQGTGA. CDR3 coding DNA: TGTGCCAGCAGCAAAGGACTAGCGGGAGGGCCTCCCCACTACGAGCAGTACTTC. Protein sequence: CASSKGLAGGPPHYEQYF.

The chain uses TRBV20-1 and TRBJ2-3; D gene ambiguous. The CDR3 runs 15 residues. CDR1 and CDR2 (germline): DFQATT, SNEGSKA (reference sequence). V was shortened by 2 bases and J by 2 bases, with 14 bases between the two germline ends. CDR3 protein: CSARNTAFFTDTQYF. DNA of the CDR3: TGCAGTGCTAGAAACACCGCGTTTTTCACAGATACGCAGTATTTT.

In this sample, this clonotype turned up a few times. This chain joins TRBV19 and TRBJ2-2; 8 bases are shared with TRBD1. Looked up from germline, CDR1 is LNHDA and CDR2 is SQIVND (reference sequence). The CDR3 consists of 16 residues. The J segment lost 5 bases and the V segment lost 6 bases, leaving 11 bases of the junction unmatched. The CDR3 sequence: CASRLDRGFETGELFF. The CDR3 DNA is TGTGCCAGTAGATTAGACAGGGGATTTGAAACCGGGGAGCTGTTTTTT.

This clonotype was observed many times. This rearrangement joins TRBV2 to TRBJ1-2; D remains ambiguous. V was trimmed by 7 bases and J by 4 bases, leaving 16 bases between them. The CDR3 has 14 amino acids. Germline assignment: CDR1 SNHLY and CDR2 FYNNEI. For the CDR3, the DNA is TGTGCCAGCAAGTTTCGGGAGACAACCTATGGCTACACCTTC. Encoded protein: CASKFRETTYGYTF.

This clonotype came up a few times. This chain connects TRBV28 to TRBJ2-3, with 9 bases matching TRBD2. The CDR3 totals 15 residues. J was trimmed by 3 bases and V by 5 bases; bases with no gene match: 6. The germline CDR1 and CDR2 sequences are MDHEN and SYDVKM. The CDR3 DNA reads as TGTGCCAGCAGTACAGCGGGGGGACTGACAGATACGCAGTATTTT. This codes for CASSTAGGLTDTQYF. Drawing the rest from reference TRBV28 and TRBJ2-3, the complete variable domain is DVKVTQSSRYLVKRTGEKVFLECVQDMDHENMFWYRQDPGLGLRLIYFSYDVKMKEKGDIPEGYSVSREKKERFSLILESASTNQTSMYLCASSTAGGLTDTQYFGPGTRLTVL.

This clonotype turned up a few times. This rearrangement joins TRBV20-1 to TRBJ2-5; possibly TRBD1 for D (6 bases). Looked up from germline, CDR1 is DFQATT and CDR2 is SNEGSKA (reference sequence). There are 13 residues in the CDR3. Trimming took off 8 bases at V and 2 bases at J, with 15 bases between the two ends. The CDR3 sequence is CSMPRDTQETQYF. CDR3 nucleotides: TGCAGTATGCCTCGGGACACACAAGAGACCCAGTACTTC.

This clonotype turned up a few times. V usage is TRBV20-1 and J usage is TRBJ1-2; 9 bases align to TRBD1. The J segment lost 4 bases and the V segment lost 2 bases, leaving 5 bases of the junction unmatched. This CDR3 has 14 amino acids. Germline loops: CDR1 DFQATT, CDR2 SNEGSKA (reference sequence). CDR3 bases: TGCAGTGCTAGACCTACAGGGGGCGGCTATGGCTACACCTTC. Translated: CSARPTGGGYGYTF.